These 20 T cell receptor beta chains came from one sample sequenced in a study of blood T cell repertoires in COVID-19. The table came from immunoSEQ multiplex PCR; TCRdb's copy has only in-frame clones and leaves some out. The top ten clones hold approximately 25% of a sample with about 91,000 clones, about 80% of them seen once. Input material: peripheral blood. The source of these receptors is a man aged 65 to 85 with acute or convalescent COVID-19.

This chain connects TRBV9 to TRBJ2-1, with TRBD2 identical over 12 bases. Trimming cost V 5 bases and J 6 bases; bases outside gene matches: 6. Germline values: CDR1 SGDLS, CDR2 YYNGEE. The CDR3 length is 15 residues. DNA of the CDR3: TGTGCCAGCAGTGCAAGACTAGCGGGAGCCAATGAGCAGTTCTTC. This sequence encodes CASSARLAGANEQFF.

V usage is TRBV5-1 and J usage is TRBJ2-1; TRBD1 might be the D (6 bases). V lost 4 bases and J 8 bases, leaving 19 bases between the germline ends. CDR1 is SGHRS and CDR2 is YFSETQ in the germline V gene. The CDR3 has 15 residues. CDR3 in amino acids: CASSPPGSSGDEQFF. DNA for the CDR3: TGCGCCAGCAGCCCCCCTGGGTCGTCAGGGGATGAGCAGTTCTTC.

The chain employs TRBV6-5 and TRBJ1-1, with 7 bases aligning to TRBD1. With 6 bases clipped from V and 4 bases from J, the junction kept 5 bases outside the gene matches. This CDR3 region has 13 residues. Germline V CDR1 and CDR2: MNHEY, SVGAGI. In nucleotides, the CDR3 is TGTGCCAGCAGGCGACAGGGCCTCACTGAAGCTTTCTTT. This translates into CASRRQGLTEAFF.

V gene TRBV5-1 combines with J gene TRBJ1-5; D is possibly TRBD1 (6 bases). The ends were cut back, 0 bases at V and 3 bases at J, with 10 bases in the middle. Looked up from germline, CDR1 is SGHRS and CDR2 is YFSETQ. This CDR3 is built from 15 residues. DNA of the CDR3: TGCGCCAGCAGCTTGGCAGGGGCTTTCAATCAGCCCCAGCATTTT. Translated, it gives CASSLAGAFNQPQHF.

V is TRBV25-1 and J is TRBJ1-5; D is uncertain. The germline gives CDR1 MGHDK, CDR2 SYGVNS. This CDR3 has 14 residues. V was shortened by 2 bases and J by 5 bases, with 10 bases between the two germline ends. The CDR3 here is CASSEPRVDQPQHF. CDR3 DNA: TGTGCCAGCAGTGAACCTCGAGTGGATCAGCCCCAGCATTTT. The full variable domain, in which reference TRBV25-1 and TRBJ1-5 provide the parts outside the CDR3, is EADIYQTPRYLVIGTGKKITLECSQTMGHDKMYWYQQDPGMELHLIHYSYGVNSTEKGDLSSESTVSRIRTEHFPLTLESARPSHTSQYLCASSEPRVDQPQHFGDGTRLSIL.

The chain employs TRBV6-1 and TRBJ1-1, with D hard to call. The CDR3 totals 12 residues. Per germline, CDR1 MNHNS and CDR2 SASEGT. Trimming stripped 2 bases from V and 4 bases from J, with 5 bases between. The CDR3 DNA is TGTGCCAGCAGTGAAACGAGCACTGAAGCTTTCTTT. Protein product: CASSETSTEAFF.

This chain uses TRBV10-3 with TRBJ1-2; 7 bases align to TRBD1. CDR3 size: 15 residues. After removal of 7 bases from V and 4 bases from J, the junction contained 12 bases not matched to a gene. From germline, CDR1 is ENHRY and CDR2 SYGVKD. CDR3 bases: TGTGCCATCACCATGGACAGGAGTCGTCCCTATGGCTACACCTTC. This codes for CAITMDRSRPYGYTF.

The chain links TRBV3-1 (or the pseudogene TRBV3-2) to TRBJ1-1, with 9 bases fitting TRBD1. The CDR3 spans 12 residues. Germline CDR1 and CDR2: LGHDT and YNNKEL (reference sequence). Germline trimming cut 5 bases from V and 10 bases from J; bases unmatched to any gene: 5. CDR3 residues: CASSNRGPLAFF. The CDR3 nucleotides read TGTGCCAGCAGCAACAGGGGGCCCCTAGCTTTCTTT.

The CDR3 spells CASSDRAGGRNYGYTF. CDR3 bases: TGTGCCAGCAGTGATCGGGCAGGGGGGAGGAACTATGGCTACACCTTC. The chain employs TRBV6-1 and TRBJ1-2; 7 nucleotides match TRBD1. The V and J ends lost 3 bases and 2 bases, in that order; junction bases with no gene match: 9. There are 16 residues in the CDR3. Germline CDR1 is MNHNS and CDR2 is SASEGT.

The chain uses TRBV11-3 and TRBJ2-1, with a possible D match to TRBD2 (5 bases). Per the germline V gene, CDR1 is SGHNT and CDR2 is YENEEA. This CDR3 region has 13 residues. Trimming shortened V by 3 bases and J by 7 bases, and 10 bases separated the two germline ends. CDR3 bases: TGTGCCAGCAGCTTGGATAGCGTAAATGAGCAGTTCTTC. Translated, it gives CASSLDSVNEQFF.

The rearrangement uses TRBV10-3 and TRBJ2-5, with 8 bases identical to TRBD1. This CDR3 has 15 amino acids. Germline V gene sequence: CDR1 ENHRY, CDR2 SYGVKD. J was trimmed by 4 bases and V by 0 bases; bases with no gene match: 4. Written as DNA, the CDR3 is TGTGCCATCAGTGAGTCGACCGGACAGGGAGAGACCCAGTACTTC. Protein sequence: CAISESTGQGETQYF.

V and J are TRBV6-5 and TRBJ2-3; 11 bases match TRBD2. From germline, CDR1 is MNHEY and CDR2 SVGAGI. V lost 7 bases and J lost 4; bases outside the gene matches: 4. This CDR3 has 14 residues. The CDR3 DNA is TGTGCCAGCATCTTAGCGGGAGGGCCAGATACGCAGTATTTT. Its protein product is CASILAGGPDTQYF.

CDR3 DNA: TGTGCCAGCAATGAGAGAGGCACCCAGTACTTC. Residues: CASNERGTQYF. V usage is TRBV2 and J usage is TRBJ2-5, with D unresolved. The CDR3 spans 11 residues. Germline V gives CDR1 SNHLY, CDR2 FYNNEI. Trimming removed 7 bases from V and 8 bases from J, with 11 bases in between.

This rearrangement joins TRBV18 to TRBJ2-1, with TRBD1 as a possible D gene (6 bases). The CDR3 sequence is 14 residues long. Trimming took 2 bases from V and 10 from J, leaving 15 bases between them. Germline V CDR1 and CDR2: KGHSH, LQKENI. CDR3 amino acids: CASSPSTGPSEQFF. CDR3 nucleotide sequence: TGTGCCAGCTCACCAAGTACAGGGCCGTCAGAGCAGTTCTTC.

This rearrangement joins TRBV4-1 to TRBJ1-2; 10 bases agree with TRBD1. CDR3 length: 14 residues. Germline V gene data show CDR1 as MGHRA and CDR2 as YSYEKL. The V and J ends lost 4 bases and 7 bases, in that order; junction bases with no gene match: 6. The DNA for the CDR3 is TGCGCCAGCAGCCCCCGGGACAGGGGCATTGGCTACACCTTC. Protein product: CASSPRDRGIGYTF.

This clone was observed once. V and J are TRBV18 and TRBJ1-4, with 8 positions matching TRBD1. V was clipped by 6 bases and J by 7 bases; unmatched bases: 7. CDR3 length: 14 residues. CDR1 is KGHSH, CDR2 LQKENI, per germline. The CDR3 is CASSPDREGEKLFF. The CDR3 DNA reads TGTGCCAGCTCGCCGGACAGGGAAGGTGAAAAACTGTTTTTT.

The V call is TRBV4-2, the J call TRBJ1-1; TRBD1 matches 8 bases. In germline, CDR1 is LGHNA, CDR2 YNFKEQ. The CDR3 runs to 16 residues. Germline trimming cut 1 base from V and 1 base from J; bases unmatched to any gene: 5. The CDR3 bases are TGTGCCAGCAGCCAAGGGACAGGGAAGAGGAACACTGAAGCTTTCTTT. Protein product: CASSQGTGKRNTEAFF.

This chain joins TRBV7-2 and TRBJ2-1; tentative D call: TRBD2 (6 bases). V lost 5 bases, J lost 7 bases, and 21 bases lay in between. Germline lookup yields CDR1 SGHTA and CDR2 FQGNSA. The CDR3 spans 16 residues. The CDR3 protein is CASSRRLGGGINEQFF. As DNA, the CDR3 is TGTGCCAGCAGCCGCCGCCTAGGAGGCGGGATTAATGAGCAGTTCTTC.

The rearrangement joins TRBV28 to TRBJ1-1; D might be TRBD1 (5 bases). CDR1 is MDHEN and CDR2 is SYDVKM in the germline V gene. The CDR3 is 15 amino acids. V was shortened by 5 bases and J by 4 bases, with 17 bases between the two germline ends. CDR3 nucleotides: TGTGCCAGCAGTCCCCTCGTTTCGGGGGGCACTGAAGCTTTCTTT. Encoded protein: CASSPLVSGGTEAFF.

V is TRBV27 and J is TRBJ2-1, with 15 bases aligning to TRBD2. From germline, CDR1 is MNHEY and CDR2 SMNVEV (reference sequence). The CDR3 spans 16 residues. J lost 5 bases, V lost 5 bases, and 4 bases had no gene match. CDR3 sequence reads: CASSPRTSGRDNEQFF. The CDR3 DNA is TGTGCCAGCAGTCCCCGGACTAGCGGGAGGGACAATGAGCAGTTCTTC.